Listed below are T cell receptor beta chains from one sample, sequenced in a study of cytomegalovirus exposure and HLA in healthy donors. Sequencing used immunoSEQ multiplex PCR; TCRdb keeps in-frame clones, though not all of them. The data hold roughly 150,000 clones, with 60% to 80% observed a single time. Source material: PBMCs. All receptors derive from a male donor in good health and CMV-seronegative. Both conserved end residues are part of each CDR3.

>TRBV18|TRBJ2-1|16
CASYEGGHFSYNEQFF
>TRBV28|TRBJ1-4|15
CASRTGGAGDGKLFF
>TRBV7-2|TRBJ2-6|15
CASRSDSSGANVLTF
>TRBV19|TRBJ1-5|15
CASRTTGVGNQPQHF
>TRBV6-1|TRBJ2-7|13
CASSSTGGYEQYF
>TRBV30|TRBJ2-5|16
CAWSLTFGPSQETQYF
>TRBV28|TRBJ2-7|12
CASSLLSYEQYF
>TRBV7-9|TRBJ1-2|14
CASSLEGAGYGYTF
>TRBV7-9|TRBJ2-5|13
CASRPNLMETQYF
>TRBV28|TRBJ2-7|15
CASSPLAGGSYEQYF
>TRBV19|TRBJ1-1|13
CASSSTGNTEAFF
>TRBV7-9|TRBJ2-5|14
CASNERGAQETQYF
>TRBV2|TRBJ2-3|18
CASSEAVAGGIMIDTQYF
>TRBV29-1|TRBJ1-2|13
CSATTGRDYGYTF
>TRBV4-3|TRBJ2-3|16
CASSQELAEGTDTQYF
>TRBV14|TRBJ2-7|16
CASSQETGRGTYEQYF
>TRBV28|TRBJ1-5|14
CASSFRARGQPQHF
>TRBV2|TRBJ2-7|14
CASGTGRELFEQYF
>TRBV10-1|TRBJ1-5|15
CASSEKGYSNQPQHF
>TRBV5-6|TRBJ1-2|13
CASSLGAGYGYTF
>TRBV9|TRBJ1-2|16
CASSGGTGGAGYGYTF
>TRBV6-1|TRBJ2-7|13
CASSEARRGEQYF
>TRBV15|TRBJ2-5|14
CATSRDVGAETQYF
>TRBV6-1|TRBJ2-3|14
CASSGTGGPDTQYF
>TRBV7-3|TRBJ2-1|15
CASSSTSGGEGEQFF
>TRBV2|TRBJ2-7|14
CASESLATNYEQYF
>TRBV7-5|TRBJ2-7|15
CARSLALPGDGEQYF
>TRBV12-5|TRBJ2-2|15
CASGHRTGITGELFF
>TRBV27|TRBJ2-7|15
CASSPRTSGTYEQYF
>TRBV2|TRBJ1-1|14
CASWEVVLRTEAFF
>TRBV6-1|TRBJ2-7|16
CASSDLTGGGSYEQYF
>TRBV27|TRBJ2-1|13
CASKTGTYNEQFF
>TRBV5-4|TRBJ2-2|16
CASSMEAGANTGELFF
>TRBV4-1|TRBJ2-5|15
CASSQEDRTKETQYF
>TRBV6-5|TRBJ2-7|14
CASSERGSAYEQYF
>TRBV6-1|TRBJ1-5|13
CASRGQGWQPQHF